This TCR beta chain was observed in a study of shared clonotypes between healthy human individuals. In germline, CDR1 is MNHEY, CDR2 SMNVEV (reference sequence). This CDR3 spans 10 amino acids. The V and J ends lost 6 bases and 5 bases respectively, with 4 bases between them. CD45RO negativity and positive selection for CCR7 defined naive CD8 cells, a population that excluded terminally differentiated effector memory CD45RA+ cells. In the case of this clone: The sample holds other DNA sequences that translate to the same CDR3.

Sequencing used immunoSEQ multiplex PCR; TCRdb keeps in-frame clones, though not all of them. The table has 660,000 or so clones, about 95% seen once. The receptor comes from a woman younger than 45 in good health. The rearrangement joins TRBV27 to TRBJ2-5; D remains unclear. Sequenced sample: naive CD8+ T cells sorted from blood. CDR3 sequence: CASRGETQYF. Written as DNA, the CDR3 is TGTGCCAGCAGGGGGGAGACCCAGTACTTC.